The rows below give T cell receptor beta chains drawn from one sample of a study of shared clonotypes between healthy human individuals. The repertoire was sequenced with immunoSEQ multiplex PCR; TCRdb's copy has only in-frame clones and lacks some. The sample lists about 2 million clones, about 95% occurring once. Specimen: naive CD8+ T cells sorted from blood. The receptors shown here come from a man between 18 and 35 years old in good health. Each CDR3 is given with its conserved first and last residue. The D gene is left open where the match is weak. Clone size is given for some rows only: seen once, a few or many times, or a class if the clone is expanded.

size | D | J | V | CDR3 | DNA
- | TRBD1 | TRBJ2-5 | TRBV6-5 | CASSSTGWQETQYF | TGTGCCAGCAGTTCGACAGGGTGGCAAGAGACCCAGTACTTC
- | TRBD1 | TRBJ1-4 | TRBV11-1 | CASSLDSIRGRGEKLFF | TGTGCCAGCAGCTTAGATTCCATCAGGGGGCGGGGTGAAAAACTGTTTTTT
- | - | TRBJ1-1 | TRBV14 | CASSQEGGEGTEAFF | TGTGCCAGCAGCCAAGAGGGGGGCGAGGGCACTGAAGCTTTCTTT
- | - | TRBJ1-1 | TRBV7-9 | CASSSVPRGTEAFF | TGTGCCAGCAGCTCCGTCCCGAGGGGAACTGAAGCTTTCTTT
- | TRBD2 | TRBJ2-5 | TRBV6-1 | CASSGGLAPETQYF | TGTGCCAGCAGTGGGGGACTAGCCCCAGAGACCCAGTACTTC
- | TRBD1 | TRBJ2-7 | TRBV10-2 | CASSVGTGGYEQYF | TGCGCCAGCAGTGTAGGGACAGGGGGCTACGAGCAGTACTTC
- | - | TRBJ2-2 | TRBV9 | CASSFANTGELFF | TGTGCCAGCAGCTTCGCGAACACCGGGGAGCTGTTTTTT
- | - | TRBJ2-7 | TRBV7-9 | CASSLGPGLMFYEQYF | TGTGCCAGCAGCTTAGGGCCGGGACTTATGTTCTACGAGCAGTACTTC
- | TRBD2 | TRBJ2-1 | TRBV6-5 | CASSYGSGSPGEQFF | TGTGCCAGCAGTTACGGGAGCGGGAGCCCTGGTGAGCAGTTCTTC
- | TRBD2 | TRBJ2-1 | TRBV7-3 | CASSSLAGGNNEQFF | TGTGCCAGCAGTTCCCTAGCGGGGGGCAACAATGAGCAGTTCTTC
- | - | TRBJ2-7 | TRBV28 | CASSLFSLGLGEQYF | TGTGCCAGCAGTTTATTTTCCCTAGGTTTGGGGGAGCAGTACTTC
- | - | TRBJ1-1 | TRBV4-1 | CASSQVKDPRPEAFF | TGCGCCAGCAGCCAAGTGAAGGACCCCCGTCCTGAAGCTTTCTTT
- | - | TRBJ2-7 | TRBV10-2 | CASSVKGAWYEQYF | TGCGCCAGCAGTGTTAAGGGTGCGTGGTACGAGCAGTACTTC
- | TRBD2 | TRBJ2-7 | TRBV27 | CASTPSAGTIPYEQYF | TGTGCCAGCACCCCGTCGGCCGGGACTATTCCCTACGAGCAGTACTTC
- | TRBD1 | TRBJ1-1 | TRBV5-1 | CASSAGQGMNTEAFF | TGCGCCAGCAGCGCGGGACAGGGGATGAACACTGAAGCTTTCTTT
once | - | TRBJ2-7 | TRBV27 | CASRKSYEQYF | TGTGCCAGCCGAAAATCCTACGAGCAGTACTTC
- | - | TRBJ1-5 | TRBV28 | CASRSRQASWPQHF | TGTGCCAGCAGGAGCCGACAGGCATCATGGCCCCAGCATTTT
- | TRBD1 | TRBJ2-1 | TRBV7-9 | CASSHATGSYNEQFF | TGTGCCAGCAGCCACGCGACAGGGTCCTACAATGAGCAGTTCTTC
- | TRBD1 | TRBJ2-1 | TRBV11-3 | CASSLVGQGASEQFF | TGTGCCAGCAGCTTAGTGGGACAGGGGGCTAGTGAGCAGTTCTTC
- | - | TRBJ2-7 | TRBV15 | CATSREIDDWLTGRLVFGYEQYF | TGTGCCACCAGCAGAGAGATCGACGACTGGTTGACCGGTAGACTTGTTTTCGGGTACGAGCAGTACTTC
- | TRBD1 | TRBJ2-7 | TRBV10-3 | CAISEEGATAYEQYF | TGTGCCATCAGTGAGGAGGGGGCGACGGCCTACGAGCAGTACTTC
- | - | TRBJ2-1 | TRBV6-5 | CASSYTGPLNNEQFF | TGTGCCAGCAGTTACACCGGCCCCCTCAACAATGAGCAGTTCTTC
- | TRBD2 | TRBJ2-7 | TRBV5-6 | CASSLSSSGSHEQYF | TGTGCCAGCAGCTTGTCGTCTAGCGGGAGTCACGAGCAGTACTTC
few | TRBD2 | TRBJ2-7 | TRBV7-2 | CASSLGTSLPIEQYF | TGTGCCAGCAGCTTAGGGACTAGCTTACCCATCGAGCAGTACTTC
- | TRBD1 | TRBJ2-7 | TRBV5-1 | CASSLDPRQGALDEQYF | TGCGCCAGCAGCTTGGACCCAAGACAGGGGGCTCTAGACGAGCAGTACTTC
- | TRBD1 | TRBJ1-2 | TRBV28 | CASSSPREGAVGTF | TGTGCCAGCAGCTCCCCCAGGGAGGGGGCGGTTGGGACCTTC
- | - | TRBJ2-7 | TRBV1 | CTSSHRGDPYEQYF | TGCACCAGCAGCCATCGGGGGGACCCCTACGAGCAGTACTTC
- | - | TRBJ2-7 | TRBV9 | CASSVGGVGSEQYF | TGTGCCAGCAGCGTAGGAGGGGTTGGGTCCGAGCAGTACTTC
- | - | TRBJ2-7 | TRBV2 | CAVGGGNSYEQYF | TGTGCCGTAGGGGGAGGGAACTCCTACGAGCAGTACTTC
once | - | TRBJ2-2 | TRBV4-1 | CASSQEAGSGELFF | TGCGCCAGCAGCCAAGAAGCAGGGTCCGGGGAGCTGTTTTTT
- | TRBD2 | TRBJ2-1 | TRBV27 | CASRLLGGGFYNEQFF | TGTGCCAGCAGGCTCCTCGGCGGGGGGTTTTACAATGAGCAGTTCTTC
- | - | TRBJ2-7 | TRBV19 | CASRRTGTDSYEQYF | TGTGCCAGTAGGAGGACCGGGACTGACTCCTACGAGCAGTACTTC
- | - | TRBJ1-1 | TRBV19 | CASSIVGQNTEAFF | TGTGCCAGTAGTATAGTAGGTCAGAACACTGAAGCTTTCTTT
- | - | TRBJ2-3 | TRBV19 | CASTTWGQEDTQYF | TGTGCCAGTACCACCTGGGGGCAGGAAGATACGCAGTATTTT
- | - | TRBJ2-5 | TRBV7-6 | CASSSSGPGETQYF | TGTGCCAGCAGCTCCTCTGGTCCTGGGGAGACCCAGTACTTC
once | TRBD2 | TRBJ2-7 | TRBV6-5 | CASSYGAGEVYEQYF | TGTGCCAGCAGTTACGGGGCGGGAGAGGTCTACGAGCAGTACTTC
- | - | TRBJ2-1 | TRBV25-1 | CASSEGVGYNEQFF | TGTGCCAGCAGTGAAGGAGTAGGGTACAATGAGCAGTTCTTC
- | - | TRBJ2-7 | TRBV11-2 | CASSLDSASYEQYF | TGTGCCAGCAGCTTAGATAGCGCCTCCTACGAGCAGTACTTC
few | TRBD1 | TRBJ2-5 | TRBV9 | CASSVDGTGVETQYF | TGTGCCAGCAGCGTAGACGGGACAGGGGTGGAGACCCAGTACTTC
- | - | TRBJ2-7 | TRBV9 | CASSVGIQGEGEQYF | TGTGCCAGCAGCGTAGGAATACAGGGTGAAGGGGAGCAGTACTTC
- | TRBD2 | TRBJ2-3 | TRBV7-9 | CASSLLIAGGTDTQYF | TGTGCCAGCAGCCTACTTATAGCGGGAGGCACAGATACGCAGTATTTT
- | - | TRBJ2-2 | TRBV7-7 | CASSSDVRDPGTGELFF | TGTGCTAGCAGCTCCGACGTGAGGGACCCCGGCACCGGGGAGCTGTTTTTT